Listed below are T cell receptor beta chains from one sample, sequenced in a study of CD8+ T cells in alopecia areata. Using immunoSEQ multiplex PCR, the repertoire was profiled, and TCRdb retains in-frame clones only, with some absent. The data contain fewer than 350,000 clones, 58% of them singletons. This material consisted of CD4+ T cells sorted from blood, taken at week 24, from a patient treated with tofacitinib. These receptors originate from a human donor with alopecia areata. CDR3s include the opening cysteine and the closing phenylalanine or tryptophan. D genes are given only for firm matches. Only part of the rows carry a size: once, few, many, or a class if the clone is expanded.

clone size	J gene	V gene	D gene	CDR3 DNA	CDR3 protein
few	TRBJ1-1	TRBV27	.	TGTGCCAGCAGTTCCGTTCGGACGGCCTCTAACACTGAAGCTTTCTTT	CASSSVRTASNTEAFF
.	TRBJ2-1	TRBV4-3	.	TGCGCCAGCAGCCCCTCGCAGGGGGGGGGCTCGTTCTTC	CASSPSQGGGSFF
few	TRBJ1-4	TRBV29-1	.	TGCAGCGTTTATGGGAGTAATGAAAAACTGTTTTTT	CSVYGSNEKLFF
.	TRBJ1-1	TRBV29-1	.	TGCAGCGTTGTCCTGGGACAGAACACTGAAGCTTTCTTT	CSVVLGQNTEAFF
few	TRBJ1-3	TRBV28	.	TGTGCCAGCTCGGAGATTTGGGGGGCTGGAAACACCATATATTTT	CASSEIWGAGNTIYF
.	TRBJ2-5	TRBV2	.	TGTGCCAGCAGTGAATCGTCGCGGGGTCAAGAGACCCAGTACTTC	CASSESSRGQETQYF
.	TRBJ1-6	TRBV5-1	TRBD1	TGCGCCAGCAGCTCCGGGGAGAGAGACAGGGGGCTGTCACCCCTCCACTTT	CASSSGERDRGLSPLHF
.	TRBJ1-2	TRBV7-2	TRBD1	TGTGCCAGCAGCTTGTCCTCGGGACAGGTCGCAGGCTACACCTTC	CASSLSSGQVAGYTF
.	TRBJ2-7	TRBV7-2	TRBD2	TGTGCCAGCAGCTCCTCGCGGGGGGGAAGCGAGCAGTACTTC	CASSSSRGGSEQYF
.	TRBJ2-1	TRBV30	.	TGTGCCTGGAGAAGGGGCCGAACTTTCTCCTACAATGAGCAGTTCTTC	CAWRRGRTFSYNEQFF
.	TRBJ2-7	TRBV7-9	.	TGTGCCAGCAGCTCACAGGGTGGGCCCTACGAGCAGTACTTC	CASSSQGGPYEQYF
few	TRBJ1-2	TRBV29-1	.	TGCAGCGTTGAGGGCCGTGACTATGGCTACACCTTC	CSVEGRDYGYTF
.	TRBJ2-5	TRBV5-1	.	TGCGCCAGCAGCAAACAGGGTTTAGAGACCCAGTACTTC	CASSKQGLETQYF
few	TRBJ2-6	TRBV28	TRBD1	TGTGCCAGCAGTCTGACAGGGGCCGGGGCCAACGTCCTGACTTTC	CASSLTGAGANVLTF
.	TRBJ1-5	TRBV7-8	TRBD1	TGTGCCAGCAGCTTAGCGAGGACAGGAATTCAGCCCCAGCATTTT	CASSLARTGIQPQHF
.	TRBJ1-1	TRBV6-5	.	TGTGCCAGCAGACGAATCGGGGCCACTGAAGCTTTCTTT	CASRRIGATEAFF
few	TRBJ2-6	TRBV6-5	.	TGTGCCAGCACTGTCACTGGGGCCAACGTCCTGACTTTC	CASTVTGANVLTF
.	TRBJ2-1	TRBV2	TRBD1	TGTGCCAGCACTCGAACAGGGGTTGAATACAATGAGCAGTTCTTC	CASTRTGVEYNEQFF
once	TRBJ2-4	TRBV29-1	.	TGCAGCGTTGGCACGCGTCAGGCCAAAAACATTCAGTACTTC	CSVGTRQAKNIQYF
.	TRBJ2-5	TRBV5-1	TRBD1	TGCGCCAGCAGCTTGGGGGGACAGACTCAAGAGACCCAGTACTTC	CASSLGGQTQETQYF
many	TRBJ1-6	TRBV4-2	.	TGTGCCAGCAGCCAAGGCGGGCAGTTTAATTCACCCCTCCACTTT	CASSQGGQFNSPLHF
once	TRBJ2-4	TRBV5-6	.	TGTGCCAGCAGCTTGTCCCCTAGCTGGAACATTCAGTACTTC	CASSLSPSWNIQYF
.	TRBJ1-1	TRBV28	.	TGTGCCAGCAGTTTTTCAGGGGCGCTGAACACTGAAGCTTTCTTT	CASSFSGALNTEAFF
few	TRBJ1-5	TRBV18	.	TGTGCCAGCTCACCACCAAACAGGGGCAATCAGCCCCAGCATTTT	CASSPPNRGNQPQHF
few	TRBJ2-5	TRBV7-2	TRBD2	TGTGCCAGCAGCCCGGGACTAGCGGGGGGGATGGAGACCCAGTACTTC	CASSPGLAGGMETQYF
.	TRBJ2-5	TRBV18	.	TGTGCCAGCTCACCAAGGGATGGGGAAGAAGAGACCCAGTACTTC	CASSPRDGEEETQYF
few	TRBJ1-4	TRBV6-6	.	TGTGCCAGCCAAGGGGCTCGAGCTAATGAAAAACTGTTTTTT	CASQGARANEKLFF
few	TRBJ1-1	TRBV29-1	.	TGCAGCGTTGGAAATCGACAGGCGAGGACTGAAGCTTTCTTT	CSVGNRQARTEAFF
.	TRBJ1-1	TRBV29-1	.	TGCAGCGTGCAGCGGGGGGCGACGAACACTGAAGCTTTCTTT	CSVQRGATNTEAFF
.	TRBJ2-1	TRBV2	TRBD2	TGTGCCAGCAGTTCCAGAACTAGCGGGGAGGACAATGAGCAGTTCTTC	CASSSRTSGEDNEQFF
.	TRBJ2-3	TRBV30	TRBD1	TGTGCCTGGAGTTTGGGACAGGTCACAGATACGCAGTATTTT	CAWSLGQVTDTQYF
.	TRBJ2-1	TRBV7-3	.	TGTGCCAGCAGCCCGTCATCCAGGGCTGGTGAGCAGTTCTTC	CASSPSSRAGEQFF
.	TRBJ2-7	TRBV2	.	TGTGCCAGCAGAGAAGGGACATTACTCTCCTACGAGCAGTACTTC	CASREGTLLSYEQYF
.	TRBJ2-1	TRBV2	TRBD2	TGTGCCACACCCGGGCTAGCGGGGGGGCCGTCAGGCAATGAGCAGTTCTTC	CATPGLAGGPSGNEQFF
.	TRBJ1-1	TRBV30	.	TGTGCCTGGAGTGTAACAGGGTTGAACACTGAAGCTTTCTTT	CAWSVTGLNTEAFF
.	TRBJ2-7	TRBV4-1	.	TGCGCCAGCAGACCGACAGGGAGGAACGAGCAGTACTTC	CASRPTGRNEQYF
.	TRBJ1-1	TRBV7-8	.	TGTGCCAGCAGCTTAGCCGGGCTCGGAGGCACTGAAGCTTTCTTT	CASSLAGLGGTEAFF
few	TRBJ2-1	TRBV7-2	.	TGTGCCAGCAGCTTAACCCACCCCTACAATGAGCAGTTCTTC	CASSLTHPYNEQFF
.	TRBJ1-3	TRBV30	.	TGTGCCTGGAGTGTACAACTTGGCAACACCATATATTTT	CAWSVQLGNTIYF
.	TRBJ2-4	TRBV28	.	TGTGCCAGCAGAATGAGGTGGGGGATCCTAGCCAAAAACATTCAGTACTTC	CASRMRWGILAKNIQYF
.	TRBJ1-2	TRBV6-1	TRBD1	TGTGCCATCGCTCAGGCAGGGGGCAACTATGGCTACACCTTC	CAIAQAGGNYGYTF
.	TRBJ1-5	TRBV2	.	TGTGCCAGCAGTGAAGCGGCCGGCTATAGCAATCAGCCCCAGCATTTT	CASSEAAGYSNQPQHF
.	TRBJ2-3	TRBV4-1	.	TGCGCCAGCAGCCAAGTAAGGGATACGCAGTATTTT	CASSQVRDTQYF